These 13 T cell receptor beta chains came from one sample sequenced in a study of T cells in Graves' hyperthyroidism and ophthalmopathy. TCR beta CDR3 region amplification was performed from RNA transcripts. HTBI primers were employed in a first-round RT-PCR of the TCR CDR3. Via MiXCR, TCRdb re-called the multiplex PCR reads, giving one row per CDR3 protein. The sample holds roughly 800,000 distinct CDR3 sequences, around 39% seen once. Source material: blood. Every receptor here comes from a man younger than 30 with Graves' hyperthyroidism.

This clonotype was detected once. This chain links TRBV29-1 with TRBJ1-6; 9 positions agree with TRBD1. Germline V gene data show CDR1 as SQVTM and CDR2 as ANQGSEA. The V gene end was trimmed by 6 bases and the J gene end by 7 bases; junction bases not matched to a gene: 4. The CDR3 is 13 amino acids. The CDR3 coding sequence is TGCAGCGTCAGACAGGGGGACAATTCACCCCTCCACTTT. Amino acids: CSVRQGDNSPLHF.

About this clonotype itself: An end of the junction differs from the germline gene, which may be a read error. The rearrangement joins TRBV6-2 or TRBV6-3 to TRBJ1-1, with D maybe TRBD1 (6 bases). Germline CDR1 reads MNHEY; CDR2 reads SVGEGT. The CDR3 has 14 amino acids. The CDR3: CASSYGGARNEAFF. For the CDR3, the DNA is TGTGCCAGCAGTTACGGGGGCGCGAGGAATGAAGCCTTCTTT.

This clonotype was counted at least ten times. This sequence joins TRBV7-9 and TRBJ1-3, with D uncertain. V was clipped by 4 bases and J by 0 bases, with 10 bases between them. This CDR3 contains 15 residues. Per germline, CDR1 SEHNR and CDR2 FQNEAQ (reference sequence). CDR3 in amino acids: CASSSNSGSGNTIYF. The CDR3 DNA follows: TGTGCCAGCAGCTCCAACAGCGGCTCTGGAAACACCATATATTTT.

A remark on this clonotype: The junction shows a germline mismatch at one end, possibly a read error. This chain connects TRBV10-3 to TRBJ1-2, with D possibly being TRBD1 (5 bases). The length of the CDR3 is 14 residues. Germline V gene data show CDR1 as ENHRY and CDR2 as SYGVKD. CDR3: CASSESKGKHGYTF. The CDR3 DNA is TGTGCCAGCAGTGAATCGAAGGGGAAGCATGGCTACACCTTC.

Ten or more counts support this clonotype. The chain employs TRBV2 and TRBJ2-2; D unclear. The CDR3 spans 11 residues. V was pared by 7 bases and J by 5 bases, with 5 bases between. The germline V gene has CDR1 SNHLY and CDR2 FYNNEI. In DNA, the CDR3 is TGTGCCAGCATTTCTACCGGGGAGCTGTTTTTT. Its translation: CASISTGELFF.

This clonotype was seen ten or more times. The chain combines TRBV7-8 with TRBJ1-5, with 9 nucleotides matching TRBD1. After removal of 2 bases from V and 2 bases from J, the junction contained 4 bases not matched to a gene. Per the germline V gene, CDR1 is SGHVS and CDR2 is FQNEAQ. This CDR3 contains 16 residues. CDR3 loop: CASSLWDRAGNQPQHF. The CDR3 DNA follows: TGTGCCAGCAGCTTATGGGACAGGGCTGGCAATCAGCCCCAGCATTTT.

The chain joins TRBV5-1 to TRBJ2-5; TRBD2 matches at 8 bases. Germline trimming cut 6 bases from V and 3 bases from J; bases unmatched to any gene: 13. The CDR3 totals 16 residues. Per germline, CDR1 SGHRS and CDR2 YFSETQ. The chain's CDR3 is CASTSEPGLGEETQYF. The CDR3 DNA sequence: TGCGCCAGCACCTCCGAGCCGGGACTAGGGGAAGAGACCCAGTACTTC.

The DNA of the CDR3 is TGTGCCAGCAGCTTGGCGGCGGGGGTCGCCTACGAGCAGTACTTC. Protein product: CASSLAAGVAYEQYF. The rearrangement joins TRBV5-5 to TRBJ2-7; TRBD2 agrees at 7 bases. V dropped 0 bases and J dropped 2; count of bases not matched to a gene: 5. The CDR3 is 15 amino acids. CDR1 and CDR2 from the germline V gene are SGHKS and YYEKEE (reference sequence).

The rearrangement uses TRBV10-3 and TRBJ2-5; 7 bases agree with TRBD2. The V gene's germline CDR1 is ENHRY and CDR2 SYGVKD. This CDR3 is 14 amino acids long. Trimming cost V 10 bases and J 7 bases; bases outside gene matches: 15. CDR3 residues: CASRPSGSFLTQYF. The CDR3 coding sequence is TGTGCCAGCAGGCCTAGCGGTTCCTTCTTGACCCAGTACTTC.

This clonotype came up a few times. The chain couples TRBV7-9 to TRBJ2-7; 9 positions match TRBD1. CDR1 SEHNR and CDR2 FQNEAQ come from the germline V gene (reference sequence). The CDR3 is 14 amino acids. With V trimmed by 1 base and J by 6 bases, 4 bases remained unmatched. DNA of the CDR3: TGTGCCAGCAGCTTAGTACAGGGGGCAGCCGAGCAGTACTTC. This translates into CASSLVQGAAEQYF.

The chain employs TRBV20-1 and TRBJ2-7; TRBD1 agrees at 10 bases. The CDR3 sequence is 13 residues long. CDR1 is DFQATT and CDR2 is SNEGSKA in the germline V gene (reference sequence). The V and J ends lost 3 bases and 4 bases, in that order; junction bases with no gene match: 3. This chain's CDR3 is CSARTGGLYEQYF. In DNA form, the CDR3 reads TGCAGTGCTAGGACAGGGGGCCTGTACGAGCAGTACTTC.

This clonotype was picked up a small number of times. V usage is TRBV7-2 and J usage is TRBJ2-3; possibly TRBD2 for D (6 bases). Trimming stripped 11 bases from V and 1 base from J, with 16 bases between. The V gene's germline CDR1 is SGHTA and CDR2 FQGNSA. The CDR3 totals 14 residues. The DNA of the CDR3 is TGTGCCGGGTCCACCGGAGGGGGCACAGATACGCAGTATTTT. It codes for CAGSTGGGTDTQYF.

The chain uses TRBV2 and TRBJ2-7; the match to TRBD2 covers 11 bases. Per germline, CDR1 SNHLY and CDR2 FYNNEI. The V segment lost 5 bases and the J segment 2 bases; nucleotides outside the gene matches: 11. The CDR3 has 17 amino acids. CDR3 amino acids: CASSRGTGTSGPYEQYF. CDR3 bases: TGTGCCAGCAGTAGGGGTACCGGGACTAGCGGACCCTACGAGCAGTACTTC.